Below, 31 T cell receptor beta chains from the same sample are listed, as sequenced in a study of blood T cell repertoires in COVID-19. The assay was immunoSEQ multiplex PCR, and TCRdb's table has in-frame clones only and misses some. Here the sample spans about 60,000 clones, 87% being singletons. The sequencing input was peripheral blood. The receptor source for this set is a human donor with acute or convalescent COVID-19. The donor label of this sample is uncertain.

This chain joins TRBV6-1 and TRBJ1-2; 7 bases are a match to TRBD1. This CDR3 comprises 16 residues. J lost 4 bases, V lost 0 bases, and 8 bases had no gene match. Germline CDR1 is MNHNS and CDR2 is SASEGT. The DNA for the CDR3 is TGTGCCAGCAGTGAAGCAGGGGGCAGGGCCCTCTATGGCTACACCTTC. Translating it yields CASSEAGGRALYGYTF.

This rearrangement joins TRBV6-1 to TRBJ2-7, with 9 bases identical to TRBD2. This CDR3 comprises 16 residues. Looked up from germline, CDR1 is MNHNS and CDR2 is SASEGT. The junction had 10 bases not matched to a gene; V was cut back by 2 bases and J by 5 bases. The CDR3 is CASSELAGALRNEQYV. The CDR3 coding sequence is TGTGCCAGCAGTGAATTAGCGGGGGCCTTGAGGAACGAGCAGTACGTC.

The chain employs TRBV11-1 and TRBJ2-7; tentatively, D is TRBD1 (5 bases). The germline V gene encodes CDR1 SGHAT and CDR2 FQDESV (reference sequence). The V gene lost 5 bases and the J gene lost 4 bases, with 12 bases spanning the gap. The CDR3 covers 13 residues. DNA for the CDR3: TGTGCCAGCAGCGCAGATAGGGGATACGAGCAGTACGTC. Amino acids: CASSADRGYEQYV.

The chain carries TRBV5-1 and TRBJ2-5; tentative D call: TRBD1 (8 bases). Trimming pared 1 base from V and 2 bases from J, leaving 12 bases between. Germline V gene sequence: CDR1 SGHRS, CDR2 YFSETQ. There are 15 residues in the CDR3. CDR3 residues: CASSLTGGGQETQYF. CDR3 DNA sequence: TGCGCCAGCAGCTTGACAGGGGGGGGTCAAGAGACCCAGTACTTC.

The genes are TRBV18 and TRBJ2-3; 8 bases align to TRBD1. The CDR3 has 17 amino acids. From germline, CDR1 is KGHSH and CDR2 LQKENI. The V gene end was trimmed by 0 bases and the J gene end by 0 bases; junction bases not matched to a gene: 5. The chain's CDR3 is CASSPPNQGASTDTQYF. CDR3 bases: TGTGCCAGCTCACCACCGAACCAGGGGGCGAGCACAGATACGCAGTATTTT. The full variable domain, completed using reference TRBV18 and TRBJ2-3, is NAGVMQNPRHLVRRRGQEARLRCSPMKGHSHVYWYRQLPEEGLKFMVYLQKENIIDESGMPKERFSAEFPKEGPSILRIQQVVRGDSAAYFCASSPPNQGASTDTQYFGPGTRLTVL.

This chain connects TRBV10-2 to TRBJ2-6; the match to TRBD2 covers 7 bases. The CDR3 runs to 17 residues. The trim removed 2 bases at V and 3 bases at J, leaving 7 bases unmatched. Germline CDR1 is WSHSY and CDR2 is SAAADI. CDR3 coding DNA: TGCGCCAGCAGTGAGCCAGCCTTAGCGGGTGGGGCCAACGTCCTGACTTTC. Its protein is CASSEPALAGGANVLTF.

The rearrangement uses TRBV19 and TRBJ1-1; 9 nucleotides align to TRBD1. CDR3 length: 14 amino acids. Germline assignment: CDR1 LNHDA and CDR2 SQIVND (reference sequence). V was pared by 4 bases and J by 3 bases, with 3 bases of the junction left unmatched. CDR3 sequence reads: CASSRGTGYTEAFF. The CDR3 region has the DNA TGTGCCAGTAGTAGGGGGACAGGGTACACTGAAGCTTTCTTT.

This rearrangement joins TRBV5-1 to TRBJ1-2; 7 bases agree with TRBD1. Germline V CDR1 and CDR2: SGHRS, YFSETQ. The V and J ends lost 0 bases and 4 bases, in that order; junction bases with no gene match: 3. The CDR3 spans 14 residues. The CDR3 here is CASSLGTGLYGYTF. The CDR3 DNA reads TGCGCCAGCAGCTTGGGGACAGGACTCTATGGCTACACCTTC.

In DNA, the CDR3 is TGTGCCAGCACCAAAAGGGAGCCCCCCTACGAGCAGTACTTC. This codes for CASTKREPPYEQYF. The V and J genes are TRBV28 and TRBJ2-7; a possible D gene is TRBD2 (5 bases). Trimming cost V 7 bases and J 2 bases, with 15 bases left between them. The CDR3 is 14 amino acids. CDR1 MDHEN and CDR2 SYDVKM come from the germline V gene.

The chain has TRBV9 and TRBJ1-3, with a tentative D call TRBD1 (6 bases). This CDR3 is 15 amino acids long. Per the germline V gene, CDR1 is SGDLS and CDR2 is YYNGEE. V lost 4 bases, J lost 4 bases, and 15 bases lay in between. DNA of the CDR3: TGTGCCAGCAGCAGACAGGCACCATCCGGAAACACCATATATTTT. Protein sequence: CASSRQAPSGNTIYF.

V gene TRBV28 combines with J gene TRBJ2-7; weak D call: TRBD2 (6 bases). This CDR3 spans 14 amino acids. V lost 5 bases, J lost 3 bases, and 14 bases lay in between. Germline lookup yields CDR1 MDHEN and CDR2 SYDVKM. The chain's CDR3 is CASSTPTGGYEQYF. The DNA for the CDR3 is TGTGCCAGCAGTACACCTACCGGGGGCTACGAGCAGTACTTC. The whole variable domain, filled in from reference TRBV28 and TRBJ2-7, reads DVKVTQSSRYLVKRTGEKVFLECVQDMDHENMFWYRQDPGLGLRLIYFSYDVKMKEKGDIPEGYSVSREKKERFSLILESASTNQTSMYLCASSTPTGGYEQYFGPGTRLTVT.

The V call is TRBV6-5, the J call TRBJ2-3; D is unclear. Trimming removed 4 bases from V and 2 bases from J, with 13 bases in between. The CDR3 covers 15 residues. Germline assignment: CDR1 MNHEY and CDR2 SVGAGI. Here the CDR3 DNA reads TGTGCCAGCAGTTCTGATACGACTTACACAGATACGCAGTATTTT. The encoded protein is CASSSDTTYTDTQYF.

As concerns this clone: A read error may produce the germline difference seen at one junction end. The chain uses TRBV7-9 and TRBJ1-6, with D maybe TRBD1 (6 bases). Germline V gives CDR1 SEHNR, CDR2 FQNEAQ (reference sequence). CDR3 length equals 16 residues. The CDR3 bases are TGTGCCAGCAGCCGCCCGACAGGCCGCTATAGTTCACCCCTCCACTTT. Amino acid sequence: CASSRPTGRYSSPLHF.

The J gene is TRBJ1-1, the V gene TRBV3-1 (or the pseudogene TRBV3-2), with D unresolved. CDR3 length equals 14 residues. Trimming took off 5 bases at V and 0 bases at J, with 10 bases between the two ends. Germline CDR1 LGHDT, CDR2 YNNKEL (reference sequence). As DNA, the CDR3 is TGTGCCAGCAGCTACTCCATCTTGAACACTGAAGCTTTCTTT. Translation gives CASSYSILNTEAFF.

The chain carries TRBV5-4 and TRBJ2-3, with TRBD2 matching 8 bases. The CDR3 consists of 15 residues. The V gene's germline CDR1 is SGHNT and CDR2 YYREEE (reference sequence). The J segment lost 1 base and the V segment lost 4 bases, leaving 5 bases of the junction unmatched. CDR3 sequence (DNA): TGTGCCAGCAGCGCAACGGGGGGGCGCACAGATACGCAGTATTTT. It translates to CASSATGGRTDTQYF.

The rearrangement joins TRBV6-1 to TRBJ1-2, with no clear D. Germline lookup yields CDR1 MNHNS and CDR2 SASEGT. The CDR3 extends over 15 amino acids. Trimming removed 0 bases from V and 1 base from J, with 9 bases in between. The CDR3 here is CASSEAHGGNYGYTF. For the CDR3, the DNA is TGTGCCAGCAGTGAAGCGCATGGCGGTAACTATGGCTACACCTTC.

The J gene is TRBJ1-1, the V gene TRBV5-6, with D perhaps matching TRBD1 (6 bases). The CDR3 consists of 16 residues. CDR1 and CDR2 from the germline V gene are SGHDT and YYEEEE. Trimming took 9 bases from V and 7 from J, leaving 28 bases between them. In DNA, the CDR3 is TGTGCCACCAGTCTACGGTACAGGGCTTTCTCTTTTGAAGCTTTCTTT. Amino acids: CATSLRYRAFSFEAFF.

The gene calls are TRBV5-4 and TRBJ2-1, with a tentative D call TRBD2 (5 bases). The germline V gene has CDR1 SGHNT and CDR2 YYREEE (reference sequence). Trimming left V 2 bases short and J 3 bases short, with 12 bases between. The CDR3 spans 15 residues. The CDR3 protein is CASSFGTRGYNEQFF. The DNA of the CDR3 is TGTGCCAGCAGCTTTGGCACACGGGGCTACAATGAGCAGTTCTTC.

The rearrangement joins TRBV28 to TRBJ2-5; 7 bases match TRBD1. CDR3 size: 14 residues. Germline loops: CDR1 MDHEN, CDR2 SYDVKM. The trim removed 6 bases at V and 1 base at J, leaving 5 bases unmatched. The CDR3 spells CASSPGTAQETQYF. CDR3 DNA: TGTGCCAGCAGCCCAGGGACAGCCCAAGAGACCCAGTACTTC.

The chain combines TRBV18 with TRBJ2-7; D remains unclear. V dropped 3 bases and J dropped 3 bases, with 6 bases sitting between them. The V gene's germline CDR1 is KGHSH and CDR2 LQKENI. The CDR3 has 12 amino acids. The CDR3 protein is CASSPGSYEQYF. CDR3 bases: TGTGCCAGCTCACCGGGCAGCTACGAGCAGTACTTC.

The chain links TRBV15 to TRBJ1-2; 7 nucleotides match TRBD1. Trimming took 0 bases from V and 4 from J; bases not matched to a gene: 2. Germline CDR1 LNHNV, CDR2 YYDKDF (reference sequence). The CDR3 length is 14 residues. The CDR3 protein is CATSRDPGGYGYTF. For the CDR3, the DNA is TGTGCCACCAGCAGAGATCCAGGGGGCTATGGCTACACCTTC.

V gene TRBV6-1 combines with J gene TRBJ1-3; the D is unclear. The CDR3 contains 15 residues. V was shortened by 3 bases and J by 5 bases, with 14 bases between the two germline ends. The germline V gene has CDR1 MNHNS and CDR2 SASEGT. The CDR3 here is CASSDGAGQRNTIYF. The CDR3 coding sequence is TGTGCCAGCAGTGACGGTGCGGGTCAGAGAAACACCATATATTTT.

This chain links TRBV3-1 (or the pseudogene TRBV3-2) with TRBJ2-3, with D perhaps TRBD1 (5 bases). Germline assignment: CDR1 LGHDT and CDR2 YNNKEL (reference sequence). Trimming removed 3 bases at V and 6 bases at J, with 13 bases between. The CDR3 runs 14 residues. The CDR3 loop reads CASSQPRKGDTQYF. CDR3 coding DNA: TGTGCCAGCAGCCAGCCCCGAAAGGGGGATACGCAGTATTTT.

The chain is built from TRBV27 and TRBJ2-1; 7 positions agree with TRBD1. The CDR3 loop spans 15 amino acids. Per the germline V gene, CDR1 is MNHEY and CDR2 is SMNVEV (reference sequence). V shed 6 bases, J shed 12 bases, and the junction held 17 bases outside the gene matches. CDR3 sequence reads: CASSPGTVLVVGQFF. In DNA form, the CDR3 reads TGTGCCAGCAGCCCAGGGACAGTCCTCGTCGTGGGGCAGTTCTTC.

The chain couples TRBV5-1 to TRBJ1-1, with 7 bases aligning to TRBD1. Germline V CDR1 and CDR2: SGHRS, YFSETQ. After removal of 4 bases from V and 1 base from J, the junction contained 7 bases not matched to a gene. This CDR3 contains 15 residues. CDR3 nucleotide sequence: TGCGCCAGCAGCGCAAAGGGGACAGCGAACACTGAAGCTTTCTTT. It translates to CASSAKGTANTEAFF.

V gene TRBV14 combines with J gene TRBJ2-3, with D uncertain. The CDR3 has 12 residues. CDR1 SGHDN and CDR2 FVKESK come from the germline V gene. V dropped 4 bases and J dropped 6 bases, with 8 bases sitting between them. The CDR3 is CASSPGMDTQYF. The CDR3 DNA reads as TGTGCCAGCAGCCCCGGTATGGATACGCAGTATTTT.

V usage is TRBV5-6 and J usage is TRBJ1-2, with D hard to call. V lost 4 bases and J 5 bases, leaving 9 bases between the germline ends. The V gene's germline CDR1 is SGHDT and CDR2 YYEEEE. This CDR3 contains 12 residues. The CDR3 DNA reads as TGTGCCAGCAGCGGTGGCGGATATGGCTACACCTTC. Amino acid sequence: CASSGGGYGYTF.

The rearrangement links TRBV3-1 (or the pseudogene TRBV3-2) to TRBJ2-1; 9 bases are shared with TRBD1. The V and J ends lost 3 bases and 9 bases, in that order; junction bases with no gene match: 15. The CDR3 contains 17 residues. Germline CDR1 and CDR2: LGHDT and YNNKEL (reference sequence). The CDR3 nucleotides read TGTGCCAGCAGCCAGGATCCGGGACAGGGATCTTTTAGTGAGCAGTTCTTC. Its protein is CASSQDPGQGSFSEQFF.

Only a few counts were recorded for this clone. V is TRBV5-6 and J is TRBJ1-3; D may be TRBD1 (5 bases). Trimming removed 2 bases from V and 4 bases from J, with 10 bases in between. This CDR3 comprises 14 residues. Germline-derived CDR1 and CDR2 are SGHDT and YYEEEE. This CDR3 reads CASSLAGTGNTIYF. The CDR3 coding sequence is TGTGCCAGCAGCTTAGCGGGGACCGGAAACACCATATATTTT.

This clone has more than one count but fewer than ten. The genes are TRBV28 and TRBJ1-2; 8 nucleotides match TRBD1. The CDR3 is made up of 13 amino acids. The V gene's germline CDR1 is MDHEN and CDR2 SYDVKM. J lost 6 bases, V lost 3 bases, and 3 bases had no gene match. DNA of the CDR3: TGTGCCAGCAGTTTTTCAGGGGGCCATGGCTACACCTTC. This sequence encodes CASSFSGGHGYTF.

The V call is TRBV15, the J call TRBJ2-3, with D perhaps TRBD2 (6 bases). The CDR3 has 18 residues. CDR1 is LNHNV and CDR2 is YYDKDF in the germline V gene (reference sequence). V lost 3 bases and J 1 base, leaving 20 bases between the germline ends. The CDR3, as DNA: TGTGCCACCAGCAGCCGCCCCGGGAGCAGGAGGGGCACAGATACGCAGTATTTT. Protein product: CATSSRPGSRRGTDTQYF. The variable domain in full, with the rest retrieved from reference TRBV15 and TRBJ2-3, is DAMVIQNPRYQVTQFGKPVTLSCSQTLNHNVMYWYQQKSSQAPKLLFHYYDKDFNNEADTPDNFQSRRPNTSFCFLDIRSPGLGDTAMYLCATSSRPGSRRGTDTQYFGPGTRLTVL.